These 8 T cell receptor beta chains originate from one sample sequenced in a study of spatial heterogeneity in lung cancer. TCRdb ran MiXCR on the 5' RACE reads and lists one entry per CDR3 protein. Of 30,000 to 45,000 distinct CDR3 sequences listed, about 7.7% are singletons. Indicated time point: sample taken at primary tumor resection. The sequencing here drew on PBMCs, taken at surgery. These receptors originate from a female donor with early-stage non-small cell lung cancer.

This clonotype was seen many times. This chain links TRBV11-2 with TRBJ2-1, with D possibly being TRBD1 or TRBD2 (6 bases each). The CDR3 is made up of 16 amino acids. From germline, CDR1 is SGHAT and CDR2 FQNNGV. The V and J ends lost 2 bases and 3 bases respectively, with 14 bases between them. DNA of the CDR3: TGTGCCAGCAGCTTATGGGGGGCGAAAAACTACAATGAGCAGTTCTTC. It encodes CASSLWGAKNYNEQFF.

Ten or more counts support this clonotype. The chain employs TRBV11-2 and TRBJ2-5; D may be TRBD2 (6 bases). CDR3 size: 11 residues. Germline V gene data show CDR1 as SGHAT and CDR2 as FQNNGV. The V and J ends lost 4 bases and 7 bases respectively, with 7 bases between them. The CDR3 sequence is CASSSGLTQYF. The DNA for the CDR3 is TGTGCCAGCAGCTCGGGACTGACCCAGTACTTC.

There are many counts of this clonotype. The chain recombines TRBV12-3 or TRBV12-4 with TRBJ2-2, with D hard to call. V was clipped by 8 bases and J by 4 bases, with 14 bases between them. The CDR3 covers 14 residues. CDR3 protein: CASRPVSSTGELFF. The CDR3 DNA is TGTGCCAGCCGTCCAGTTAGTAGCACCGGGGAGCTGTTTTTT.

Turning to this clonotype: A read error is possible here, since a much larger clone lies one base away. The chain carries TRBV7-2 and TRBJ2-1; unclear D gene. This CDR3 has 13 amino acids. V was shortened by 3 bases and J by 8 bases, with 11 bases between the two germline ends. Germline V lookup: CDR1 SGHTA, CDR2 FQGNSA. CDR3 residues: CASSLPQWDEQFF. The CDR3 nucleotides read TGTGCCAGCAGCTTGCCCCAGTGGGATGAGCAGTTCTTC.

This clonotype was counted a few times. The CDR3, as DNA: TGTGCCTGGAGTGTGAGAGGGCGAGGAGGCTACACCTTC. As protein: CAWSVRGRGGYTF. This chain links TRBV30 with TRBJ1-2, with D hard to call. Trimming pared 0 bases from V and 8 bases from J, leaving 13 bases between. CDR3 length: 13 amino acids. The germline V gene encodes CDR1 GTSNPN and CDR2 SVGIG (reference sequence).

There are many counts of this clonotype. The V and J genes are TRBV19 and TRBJ2-7; D unresolved. V was clipped by 5 bases and J by 4 bases, with 9 bases between them. Per the germline V gene, CDR1 is LNHDA and CDR2 is SQIVND (reference sequence). This CDR3 has 12 residues. CDR3 nucleotides: TGTGCCAGTAGTGCCGACACATACGAGCAGTACTTC. Amino acid sequence: CASSADTYEQYF.

The sample holds many counts of this clonotype. V gene TRBV12-3 or TRBV12-4 combines with J gene TRBJ2-1, with 8 bases matching TRBD2. The CDR3 length is 14 residues. Trimming removed 2 bases from V and 8 bases from J; junction bases left unmatched: 5. The CDR3 sequence: CASSLSQREYEQFF. The CDR3 DNA reads TGTGCCAGCAGTTTATCTCAGCGGGAGTATGAGCAGTTCTTC.

This clonotype was detected ten times or more. V is TRBV6-5 and J is TRBJ2-6; D call uncertain. Trimming took off 2 bases at V and 0 bases at J, with 5 bases between the two ends. CDR1 is MNHEY, CDR2 SVGAGI, per germline. The CDR3 has 15 residues. Here the CDR3 reads CASSYSFSGANVLTF. The CDR3, as DNA: TGTGCCAGCAGTTACAGTTTCTCTGGGGCCAACGTCCTGACTTTC.